The TCR beta chain described here comes from a study of CD8+CD57+ T cells in acquired aplastic anemia. Findings and caveats of the study: The same twenty-nine CD8+ CDR3 sequences occurred in patients and in controls.

TCR beta VDJ and CDR3 profiling used genomic DNA as template. TCRdb re-called the reads through MiXCR, storing one row per CDR3 protein. Altogether 90,000 to 150,000 distinct CDR3 sequences are present, under 65% being singletons, with the ten largest covering around 27%. By flow cytometry, patients selected for sequencing had shown an expansion of CD8+CD57+ cells. Blood sampling was performed on the patients, and none of them had received therapy by then. Worth noting for this clonotype: Its target is unknown.

Germline trimming cut 4 bases from V and 0 bases from J; bases unmatched to any gene: 7. The germline V gene encodes CDR1 SGHRS and CDR2 YFSETQ. The CDR3 is 15 amino acids. The sample was sorted CD4+, CD8+, or CD8+CD57+ T cells (not recorded which) from PBMCs. The V call is TRBV5-1, the J call TRBJ2-7; 7 bases fit TRBD1. The receptor comes from a human donor with aplastic anemia. CDR3: CASSASRTGSYEQYF. CDR3 nucleotide sequence: TGCGCCAGCAGCGCCTCCCGGACAGGCTCCTACGAGCAGTACTTC.